This T cell receptor beta chain originates from a study of blood T cell repertoires in COVID-19. Background on the study: Sample material is recorded as cDNA or gDNA derived from T cells, B-cell-depleted T cells, or PBMCs.

Measured with immunoSEQ multiplex PCR; TCRdb has only the in-frame clones, and not every one. Of approximately 150,000 clones in the sample, approximately 89% were seen once. The germline CDR1 and CDR2 sequences are MNHEY and SVGAGI. The CDR3 contains 13 residues. Trimming took 7 bases from V and 0 from J, leaving 9 bases between them. Source material: peripheral blood. This TCR derives from a human donor in a cohort sampled during active COVID-19. The J gene is TRBJ1-1, the V gene TRBV6-5, with D unresolved. The chain's CDR3 is CASTSTMNTEAFF. The CDR3 DNA is TGTGCCAGCACCTCTACGATGAACACTGAAGCTTTCTTT.